This TCR beta chain was captured in a study of shared clonotypes between healthy human individuals. This CDR3 is 15 amino acids long. Trimming stripped 6 bases from V and 0 bases from J, with 12 bases between. Germline V gene data show CDR1 as LNHDA and CDR2 as SQIVND (reference sequence). The data were produced by immunoSEQ multiplex PCR, yet TCRdb's version contains in-frame clones alone and is incomplete. The repertoire holds roughly 2.4 million clones, with about 94% as singletons. The sample was naive CD4+ T cells sorted from blood. Regarding subset: CD45RA+ positively selected. The chain recombines TRBV19 with TRBJ1-5; D remains unclear. This TCR derives from a man aged 18 to 30 in good health. The CDR3 coding sequence is TGTGCCAGTAGGGAGATTGCAAGTAGCAATCAGCCCCAGCATTTT. The encoded protein is CASREIASSNQPQHF.